One and the same sample provided the 30 T cell receptor beta chains below, sequenced in a study of CDR3 diversity in severe acne. TCRdb re-called the PCR reads with MiXCR, one entry per CDR3 protein. This table holds approximately 77,000 distinct CDR3 sequences, approximately 54% found once. The sample was blood. The receptors were gathered from a male donor with severe acne vulgaris.

This rearrangement joins TRBV24-1 to TRBJ2-6, with D perhaps TRBD1 (6 bases). From germline, CDR1 is KGHDR and CDR2 SFDVKD. Trimming removed 11 bases at V and 2 bases at J, with 12 bases between. CDR3 length equals 14 residues. The CDR3 DNA reads TGTGCCATTAGACCAGGGGCTGGGGCCAACGTCCTGACTTTC. This translates into CAIRPGAGANVLTF.

The J gene is TRBJ2-2, the V gene TRBV2; 12 bases are shared with TRBD1. The CDR3 contains 17 residues. The V and J ends lost 6 bases and 4 bases, in that order; junction bases with no gene match: 9. The V gene's germline CDR1 is SNHLY and CDR2 FYNNEI. DNA of the CDR3: TGTGCCAGCAGCGGGACAGGGGGCGGGAGGGGCACCGGGGAGCTGTTTTTT. This translates into CASSGTGGGRGTGELFF.

On this clonotype: Its ends do not fully match the called genes, so a read error is possible. The rearrangement uses TRBV29-1 and TRBJ2-6, with TRBD1 as a possible D gene (6 bases). The germline CDR1 and CDR2 sequences are SQVTM and ANQGSEA. This CDR3 is 14 amino acids long. DNA for the CDR3: TGCAGCGTGTCAGGGGTCTCTGGGGCCAACGTCCTGGCTTTC. Amino acids: CSVSGVSGANVLAF.

Ten or more counts support this clonotype. The chain joins TRBV2 to TRBJ1-2; 9 bases agree with TRBD1. Germline loops: CDR1 SNHLY, CDR2 FYNNEI. This CDR3 spans 16 amino acids. V lost 1 base and J lost 4; bases outside the gene matches: 7. This CDR3 is CASSEGTGGAGYGYTF. The DNA for the CDR3 is TGTGCCAGCAGTGAAGGCACAGGGGGCGCAGGCTATGGCTACACCTTC.

Many counts were recorded for this clonotype. The chain joins TRBV2 to TRBJ1-1; tentatively, D is TRBD1 (5 bases). Trimming removed 3 bases from V and 2 bases from J, with 19 bases in between. The CDR3 totals 17 residues. CDR1 and CDR2 from the germline V gene are SNHLY and FYNNEI. The CDR3 reads CASSEGGPWTRNTEAFF. CDR3 DNA sequence: TGTGCCAGCAGTGAGGGCGGTCCGTGGACAAGAAACACTGAAGCTTTCTTT.

V usage is TRBV2 and J usage is TRBJ2-7; 11 bases agree with TRBD2. Germline CDR1 is SNHLY and CDR2 is FYNNEI. The CDR3 is 15 residues long. V lost 6 bases, J lost 6 bases, and 10 bases stayed unmatched. This CDR3 reads CASRDRLAGTGEQYF. The CDR3 coding sequence is TGTGCCAGCAGAGACAGACTAGCGGGAACCGGCGAGCAGTACTTC. Together with reference TRBV2 and TRBJ2-7, the CDR3 gives the full variable domain: EPEVTQTPSHQVTQMGQEVILRCVPISNHLYFYWYRQILGQKVEFLVSFYNNEISEKSEIFDDQFSVERPDGSNFTLKIRSTKLEDSAMYFCASRDRLAGTGEQYFGPGTRLTVT.

This clonotype was seen only a few times. The rearrangement links TRBV7-9 to TRBJ2-5; D may correspond to TRBD1 or TRBD2 (5 bases each). This CDR3 is 13 amino acids long. CDR1 is SEHNR and CDR2 is FQNEAQ in the germline V gene (reference sequence). V shed 5 bases and J shed 5 bases, with 12 bases lying between them. The CDR3 protein is CASSQGVGETQYF. CDR3 DNA: TGTGCCAGCAGCCAGGGAGTTGGTGAGACCCAGTACTTC.

The chain links TRBV14 to TRBJ2-2; unclear D gene. Trimming cost V 6 bases and J 6 bases, with 17 bases left between them. This CDR3 contains 15 residues. Germline V CDR1 and CDR2: SGHDN, FVKESK. CDR3 residues: CASRQSDTSAGELFF. The CDR3 DNA follows: TGTGCCAGCAGACAAAGCGACACCTCTGCCGGGGAGCTGTTTTTT.

The chain has TRBV7-9 and TRBJ2-7, with D perhaps matching TRBD2 (5 bases). V dropped 3 bases and J dropped 4 bases, with 7 bases sitting between them. The CDR3 has 12 residues. The germline V gene has CDR1 SEHNR and CDR2 FQNEAQ (reference sequence). The DNA for the CDR3 is TGTGCCAGCAGCTTTAGCGCGTACGAGCAGTACTTC. Protein product: CASSFSAYEQYF.

This clonotype came up a few times. Being one base from a much bigger clone, this may be a read error. The gene calls are TRBV25-1 and TRBJ1-1; possible D gene TRBD1, 5 bases. Germline values: CDR1 MGHDK, CDR2 SYGVNS. This CDR3 is built from 15 residues. V lost 5 bases and J 3 bases, leaving 16 bases between the germline ends. Here the CDR3 reads CASSKWAGIDTEAFF. In nucleotides, the CDR3 is TGTGCCAGCAGTAAATGGGCAGGGATTGACACTGAAGCTTTCTTT.

The sample holds many counts of this clonotype. The gene calls are TRBV20-1 and TRBJ2-3, with 10 bases that match TRBD2. Germline V gene lookup returns CDR1 DFQATT and CDR2 SNEGSKA (reference sequence). The V segment lost 3 bases and the J segment 4 bases; nucleotides outside the gene matches: 4. This CDR3 region has 14 residues. The CDR3 DNA follows: TGCAGTGCTAGTCTAGCGGGAGTCCCAGATACGCAGTATTTT. The encoded protein is CSASLAGVPDTQYF.

This clonotype has ten or more counts. This chain joins TRBV9 and TRBJ2-1; no clear D gene. Trimming cost V 0 bases and J 5 bases, with 6 bases left between them. CDR3 length: 13 residues. Germline loops: CDR1 SGDLS, CDR2 YYNGEE. CDR3: CASSVATHNEQFF. As DNA, the CDR3 is TGTGCCAGCAGCGTAGCTACCCACAATGAGCAGTTCTTC.

With regard to this clonotype: One junction end does not reproduce the germline sequence, and a read error may be involved. The chain joins TRBV10-3 to TRBJ2-5; D call uncertain. The CDR3 runs to 12 residues. CDR1 is ENHRY and CDR2 is SYGVKD in the germline V gene. As DNA, the CDR3 is TGTGCCATCAGTAAGTCGTGGGAGACCCAGTACTTC. Translation: CAISKSWETQYF.

The chain joins TRBV5-4 to TRBJ1-5, with TRBD1 as a possible D gene (6 bases). The CDR3 covers 14 residues. CDR1 is SGHNT, CDR2 YYREEE, per germline (reference sequence). V was shortened by 2 bases and J by 4 bases, with 10 bases between the two germline ends. DNA of the CDR3: TGTGCCAGCAGCTTATCAGGGGCAAATCAGCCCCAGCATTTT. This codes for CASSLSGANQPQHF.

This clonotype turned up a few times. The chain uses TRBV6-1 and TRBJ1-1, with a possible D match to TRBD1 (5 bases). Trimming cost V 1 base and J 8 bases, with 11 bases left between them. Germline lookup yields CDR1 MNHNS and CDR2 SASEGT. CDR3 length equals 13 residues. CDR3 nucleotides: TGTGCCAGCAGTGAAGGGGTGGGGGACGAAGCTTTCTTT. It specifies CASSEGVGDEAFF.

The V call is TRBV29-1, the J call TRBJ2-1; D call uncertain. Germline loops: CDR1 SQVTM, CDR2 ANQGSEA. The CDR3 runs to 14 residues. V gave up 0 bases and J gave up 0 bases, with 6 bases separating them. CDR3 sequence: CSVEEDGSYNEQFF. DNA of the CDR3: TGCAGCGTTGAAGAGGACGGCTCCTACAATGAGCAGTTCTTC.

This clonotype is judged medium-sized. CDR3 sequence (DNA): TGTGCCATCAGTGACTCGTCGGAAAGCTCCTACGAGCAGTACTTC. Its translation is CAISDSSESSYEQYF. The chain combines TRBV10-3 with TRBJ2-7; D unresolved. Trimming cost V 3 bases and J 0 bases, with 12 bases left between them. From germline, CDR1 is ENHRY and CDR2 SYGVKD. This CDR3 spans 15 amino acids.

The chain has TRBV5-1 and TRBJ2-7, with 7 bases aligning to TRBD1. CDR1 and CDR2 (germline): SGHRS, YFSETQ. CDR3 length: 14 residues. With 6 bases clipped from V and 0 bases from J, the junction kept 6 bases outside the gene matches. CDR3 amino acids: CASNRTGHSYEQYF. Here the CDR3 DNA reads TGCGCCAGCAATAGGACAGGACACTCCTACGAGCAGTACTTC.

There are a few counts of this clonotype. CDR3: CSVEARAGQPQHF. Here the CDR3 DNA reads TGCAGCGTTGAAGCAAGGGCGGGTCAGCCCCAGCATTTT. The chain couples TRBV29-1 to TRBJ1-5; D uncertain. Trimming stripped 1 base from V and 6 bases from J, with 10 bases between. This CDR3 contains 13 residues. Per germline, CDR1 SQVTM and CDR2 ANQGSEA.

Notes on this clonotype: Possible read error: a much larger clone is one base away. CDR3 DNA: TGTGCCGGCAGTTTAGAAGCAGATACGCAGTATTTT. This sequence encodes CAGSLEADTQYF. The V gene is TRBV12-3 or TRBV12-4, the J gene TRBJ2-3; D gene ambiguous. The CDR3 spans 12 residues.

This chain links TRBV11-2 with TRBJ2-6; D is perhaps TRBD1 or TRBD2 (5 bases each). V was clipped by 3 bases and J by 0 bases, with 6 bases between them. CDR3 length equals 15 residues. Germline CDR1 is SGHAT and CDR2 is FQNNGV. CDR3 bases: TGTGCCAGCAGCTTTGGGGGCTCTGGGGCCAACGTCCTGACTTTC. Protein sequence: CASSFGGSGANVLTF.

This clonotype was seen many times. The chain is built from TRBV13 and TRBJ2-7; tentatively, D is TRBD1 or TRBD2 (5 bases each). The CDR3 is 14 amino acids. Between the trimmed V and J ends, which lost 3 bases and 5 bases, there was a span of 14 bases. The germline gives CDR1 PRHDT, CDR2 FYEKMQ (reference sequence). The CDR3 coding sequence is TGTGCCAGCAGCTTTCGGGGCAGAGGCCACGAGCAGTACTTC. Amino acids: CASSFRGRGHEQYF.

This clonotype showed up many times. This rearrangement joins TRBV10-1 to TRBJ2-1; the match to TRBD1 covers 10 bases. This CDR3 spans 14 amino acids. V lost 5 bases and J lost 10; bases outside the gene matches: 8. Germline CDR1 and CDR2: WNHNN and SYGVQD (reference sequence). The CDR3 reads CASSSGQGRGEQFF. DNA for the CDR3: TGCGCCAGCAGTTCGGGACAGGGGAGGGGCGAGCAGTTCTTC.

This clonotype was found many times. The chain is built from TRBV6-5 and TRBJ1-2, with TRBD1 as a possible D gene (6 bases). Germline V gives CDR1 MNHEY, CDR2 SVGAGI. Trimming cost V 5 bases and J 8 bases, with 15 bases left between them. The CDR3 spans 13 residues. CDR3 DNA: TGTGCCAGCAGTGCCTCAGGGGAGCGCGGCTACACCTTC. Its translation: CASSASGERGYTF.

About this clonotype: A read error is likely, as this CDR3 ends without the conserved phenylalanine or tryptophan. The rearrangement joins TRBV11-2 to TRBJ2-7; D ambiguous. Trimming removed 1 base from V and 3 bases from J, with 7 bases in between. Per germline, CDR1 SGHAT and CDR2 FQNNGV. CDR3 length equals 13 residues. In nucleotides, the CDR3 is TGTGCCAGCAGCTTAGGTGTCGGCTACGAGCAGTACTCC. Amino acids: CASSLGVGYEQYS.

In its sample, this clonotype was seen many times. The chain carries TRBV12-3 or TRBV12-4 and TRBJ1-6; no clear D gene. The CDR3 extends over 14 amino acids. Trimming left V 3 bases short and J 7 bases short, with 10 bases between. CDR3 sequence (DNA): TGTGCCAGCAGTTTGCGGGGTTTGAATTCACCCCTCCACTTT. Its translation: CASSLRGLNSPLHF.

In regard to this clonotype: This may come from a read error, since a much larger clone is one base off. The chain couples TRBV5-4 to TRBJ2-7; 8 bases match TRBD2. This CDR3 spans 13 amino acids. J was trimmed by 5 bases and V by 7 bases; bases with no gene match: 8. Per the germline V gene, CDR1 is SGHNT and CDR2 is YYREEE (reference sequence). The CDR3, as DNA: TGTGCCAGCGGGGGGGGACTAGAGGACGAGCAGTACTTC. It translates to CASGGGLEDEQYF.

This clonotype was detected once. A read error may be the cause here, since a much bigger clone is one base away. This sequence joins TRBV12-3 or TRBV12-4 and TRBJ2-1, with D perhaps matching TRBD1 (5 bases). The CDR3 extends over 14 amino acids. V gave up 3 bases and J gave up 7 bases, with 13 bases separating them. The DNA of the CDR3 is TGTGCCAGCAGTTTGGGGCTCTTGGGGAATGAGCAGTTCTTC. The encoded protein is CASSLGLLGNEQFF.

V and J are TRBV24-1 and TRBJ1-5, with 8 bases that match TRBD1. The CDR3 is made up of 14 amino acids. The germline V gene has CDR1 KGHDR and CDR2 SFDVKD. The J segment lost 2 bases and the V segment lost 10 bases, leaving 6 bases of the junction unmatched. The CDR3 DNA follows: TGTGCCACTTGGACAGGGAATGGCAATCAGCCCCAGCATTTT. Translated: CATWTGNGNQPQHF.

There are a few counts of this clonotype. This rearrangement joins TRBV15 to TRBJ2-6; possible D gene TRBD1, 5 bases. The V gene's germline CDR1 is LNHNV and CDR2 YYDKDF (reference sequence). Trimming stripped 0 bases from V and 4 bases from J, with 7 bases between. The CDR3 is 15 residues long. The CDR3 loop reads CATSREGVGANVLTF. The CDR3 coding sequence is TGTGCCACCAGCAGAGAAGGGGTGGGGGCCAACGTCCTGACTTTC. Variable domain in full (rest from reference TRBV15 and TRBJ2-6): DAMVIQNPRYQVTQFGKPVTLSCSQTLNHNVMYWYQQKSSQAPKLLFHYYDKDFNNEADTPDNFQSRRPNTSFCFLDIRSPGLGDTAMYLCATSREGVGANVLTFGAGSRLTVL.